The T cell receptor (beta chain) under discussion was sequenced for a study of blood T cell repertoires in COVID-19. The germline CDR1 and CDR2 sequences are SGHRS and YFSETQ. Trimming removed 3 bases at V and 0 bases at J, with 8 bases between. This CDR3 is 14 amino acids long. The authors' processing: How many nucleated cells were present was estimated from reference gene primer amplification. Sequencing was performed with immunoSEQ multiplex PCR; in TCRdb, only in-frame clones are kept and a portion is missing. V and J calls and clone size are those listed in that table; D and trimming were worked out from the DNA. The data show roughly 240,000 clones, with 75% to 90% seen just once and about 4.5% held by the top ten.

Sequenced input: peripheral blood. The rearrangement joins TRBV5-1 to TRBJ2-3; D remains unclear. The TCR was taken from a man between 60 and 70 years old who had recovered from COVID-19. CDR3 residues: CASSSRSSTDTQYF. The CDR3 DNA reads as TGCGCCAGCAGCTCGAGATCTAGCACAGATACGCAGTATTTT.